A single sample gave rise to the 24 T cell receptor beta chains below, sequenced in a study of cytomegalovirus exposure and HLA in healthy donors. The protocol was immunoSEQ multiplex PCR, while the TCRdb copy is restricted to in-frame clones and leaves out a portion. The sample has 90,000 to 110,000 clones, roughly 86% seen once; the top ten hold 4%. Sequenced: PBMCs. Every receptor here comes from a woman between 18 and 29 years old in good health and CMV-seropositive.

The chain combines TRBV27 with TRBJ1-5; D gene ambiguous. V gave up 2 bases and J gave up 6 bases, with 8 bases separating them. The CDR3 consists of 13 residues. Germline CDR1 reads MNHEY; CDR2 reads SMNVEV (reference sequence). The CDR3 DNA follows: TGTGCCAGCAGTTTAGAGGGAGCTCAGCCCCAGCATTTT. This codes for CASSLEGAQPQHF.

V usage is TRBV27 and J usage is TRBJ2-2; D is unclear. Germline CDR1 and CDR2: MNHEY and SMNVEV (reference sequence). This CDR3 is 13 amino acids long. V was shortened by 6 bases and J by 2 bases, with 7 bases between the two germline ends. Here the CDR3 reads CASSVLNTGELFF. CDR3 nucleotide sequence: TGTGCCAGCAGCGTCTTAAACACCGGGGAGCTGTTTTTT.

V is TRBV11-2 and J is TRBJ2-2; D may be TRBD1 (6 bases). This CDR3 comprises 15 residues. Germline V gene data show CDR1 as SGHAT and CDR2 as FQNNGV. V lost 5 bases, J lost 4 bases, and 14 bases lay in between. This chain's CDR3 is CASSQLGAGTGELFF. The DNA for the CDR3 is TGTGCCAGCAGCCAGCTGGGGGCTGGCACCGGGGAGCTGTTTTTT.

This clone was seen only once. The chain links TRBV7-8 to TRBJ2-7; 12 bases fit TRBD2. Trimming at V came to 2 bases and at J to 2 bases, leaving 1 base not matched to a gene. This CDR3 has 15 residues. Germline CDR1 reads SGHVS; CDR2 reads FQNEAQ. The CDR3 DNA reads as TGTGCCAGCAGCTTACCTAGCGGGGGGGCCTACGAGCAGTACTTC. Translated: CASSLPSGGAYEQYF.

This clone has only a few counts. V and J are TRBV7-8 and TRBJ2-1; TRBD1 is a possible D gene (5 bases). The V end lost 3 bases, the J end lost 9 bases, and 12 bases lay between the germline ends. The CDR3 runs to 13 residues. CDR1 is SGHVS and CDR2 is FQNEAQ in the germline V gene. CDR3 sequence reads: CASSFRVSSEQFF. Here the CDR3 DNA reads TGTGCCAGCAGCTTCAGGGTTTCCAGTGAGCAGTTCTTC.

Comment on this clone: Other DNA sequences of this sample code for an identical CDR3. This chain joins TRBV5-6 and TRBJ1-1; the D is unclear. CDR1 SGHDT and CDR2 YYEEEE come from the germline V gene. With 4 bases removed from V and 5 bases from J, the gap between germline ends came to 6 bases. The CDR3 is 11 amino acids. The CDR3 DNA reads TGTGCCAGCAGCCTCGGGACTGAAGCTTTCTTT. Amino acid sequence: CASSLGTEAFF. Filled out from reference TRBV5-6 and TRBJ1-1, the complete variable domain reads DAGVTQSPTHLIKTRGQQVTLRCSPKSGHDTVSWYQQALGQGPQFIFQYYEEEERQRGNFPDRFSGHQFPNYSSELNVNALLLGDSALYLCASSLGTEAFFGQGTRLTVV.

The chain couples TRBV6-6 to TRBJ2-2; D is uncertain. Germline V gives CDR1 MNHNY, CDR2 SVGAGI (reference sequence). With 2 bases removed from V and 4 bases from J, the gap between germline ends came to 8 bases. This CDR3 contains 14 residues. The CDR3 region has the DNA TGTGCCAGCAGTTACGCGTTCGGCACCGGGGAGCTGTTTTTT. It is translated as CASSYAFGTGELFF.

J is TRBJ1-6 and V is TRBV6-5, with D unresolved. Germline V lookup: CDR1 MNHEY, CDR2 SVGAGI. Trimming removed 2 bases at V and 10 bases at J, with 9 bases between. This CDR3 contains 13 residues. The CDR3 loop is CASSYSIGSPLHF. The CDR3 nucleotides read TGTGCCAGCAGTTACAGCATCGGGTCACCCCTCCACTTT.

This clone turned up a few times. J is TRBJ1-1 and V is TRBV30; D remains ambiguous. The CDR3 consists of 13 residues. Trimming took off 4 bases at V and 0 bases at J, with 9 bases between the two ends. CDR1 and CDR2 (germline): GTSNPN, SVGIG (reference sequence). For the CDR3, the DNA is TGTGCCTGGAACGAGGGTTTGAACACTGAAGCTTTCTTT. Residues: CAWNEGLNTEAFF.

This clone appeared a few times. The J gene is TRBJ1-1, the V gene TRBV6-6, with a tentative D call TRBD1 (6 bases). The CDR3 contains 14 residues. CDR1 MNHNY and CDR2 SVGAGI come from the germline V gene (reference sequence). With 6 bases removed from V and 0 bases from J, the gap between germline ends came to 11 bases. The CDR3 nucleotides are TGTGCCAGCAGGTCCAGGGGATTGAACACTGAAGCTTTCTTT. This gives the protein CASRSRGLNTEAFF.

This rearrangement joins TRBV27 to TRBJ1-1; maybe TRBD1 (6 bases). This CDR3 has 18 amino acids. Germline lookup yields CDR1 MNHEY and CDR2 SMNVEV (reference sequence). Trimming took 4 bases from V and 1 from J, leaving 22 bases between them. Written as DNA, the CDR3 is TGTGCCAGCAGTTGGGGGCTCCGGGGGAGGGCCGGGAACACTGAAGCTTTCTTT. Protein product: CASSWGLRGRAGNTEAFF.

The CDR3 DNA is TGTGCCAGCAGTTTCTCGTCTAGCGGGGCCCCAGGTCTGGAGCAGTACTTC. Its protein is CASSFSSSGAPGLEQYF. V and J are TRBV27 and TRBJ2-7; 9 bases align to TRBD2. V was clipped by 3 bases and J by 7 bases; unmatched bases: 16. The CDR3 consists of 17 residues. Germline lookup yields CDR1 MNHEY and CDR2 SMNVEV (reference sequence).

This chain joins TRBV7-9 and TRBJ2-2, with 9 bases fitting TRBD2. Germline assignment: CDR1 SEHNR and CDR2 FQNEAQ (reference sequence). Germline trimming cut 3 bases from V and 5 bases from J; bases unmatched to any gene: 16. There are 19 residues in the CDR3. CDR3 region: CASSFPNGAGGPTTGELFF. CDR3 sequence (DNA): TGTGCCAGCAGCTTCCCTAACGGAGCGGGAGGTCCGACAACCGGGGAGCTGTTTTTT. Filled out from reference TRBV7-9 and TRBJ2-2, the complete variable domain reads DTGVSQNPRHKITKRGQNVTFRCDPISEHNRLYWYRQTLGQGPEFLTYFQNEAQLEKSRLLSDRFSAERPKGSFSTLEIQRTEQGDSAMYLCASSFPNGAGGPTTGELFFGEGSRLTVL.

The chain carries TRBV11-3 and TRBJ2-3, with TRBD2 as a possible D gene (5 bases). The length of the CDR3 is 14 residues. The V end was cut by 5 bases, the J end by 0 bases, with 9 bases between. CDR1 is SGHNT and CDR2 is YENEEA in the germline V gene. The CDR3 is CASSQRPSTDTQYF. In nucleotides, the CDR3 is TGTGCCAGCAGCCAGCGGCCTAGCACAGATACGCAGTATTTT.

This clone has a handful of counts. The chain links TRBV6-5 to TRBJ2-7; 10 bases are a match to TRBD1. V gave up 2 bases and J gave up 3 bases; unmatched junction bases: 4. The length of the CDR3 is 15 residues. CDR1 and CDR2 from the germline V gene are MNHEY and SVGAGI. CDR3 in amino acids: CASSYATGGYYEQYF. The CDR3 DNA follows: TGTGCCAGCAGTTACGCGACAGGGGGCTACTACGAGCAGTACTTC.

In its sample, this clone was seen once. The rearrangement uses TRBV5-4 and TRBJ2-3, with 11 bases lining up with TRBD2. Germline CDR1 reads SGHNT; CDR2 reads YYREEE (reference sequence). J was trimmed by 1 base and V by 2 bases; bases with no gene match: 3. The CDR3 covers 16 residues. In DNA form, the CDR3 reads TGTGCCAGCAGCTTAAATAGCGGGAGGGGCACAGATACGCAGTATTTT. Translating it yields CASSLNSGRGTDTQYF. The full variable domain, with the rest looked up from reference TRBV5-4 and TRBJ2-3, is ETGVTQSPTHLIKTRGQQVTLRCSSQSGHNTVSWYQQALGQGPQFIFQYYREEENGRGNFPPRFSGLQFPNYSSELNVNALELDDSALYLCASSLNSGRGTDTQYFGPGTRLTVL.

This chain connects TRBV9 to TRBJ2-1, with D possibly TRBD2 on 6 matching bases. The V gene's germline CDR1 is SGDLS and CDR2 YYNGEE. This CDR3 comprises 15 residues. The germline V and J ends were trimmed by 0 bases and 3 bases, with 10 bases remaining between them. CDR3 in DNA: TGTGCCAGCAGCGTAGGGGTTAGCGGCTACAATGAGCAGTTCTTC. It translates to CASSVGVSGYNEQFF.

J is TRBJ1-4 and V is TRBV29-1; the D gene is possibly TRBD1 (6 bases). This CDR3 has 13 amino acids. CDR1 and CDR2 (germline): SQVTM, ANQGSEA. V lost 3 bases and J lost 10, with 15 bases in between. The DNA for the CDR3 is TGCAGCGTTGACCGGGACACCCGGGGAAAACTGTTTTTT. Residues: CSVDRDTRGKLFF. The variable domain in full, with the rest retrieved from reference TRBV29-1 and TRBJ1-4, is SAVISQKPSRDICQRGTSLTIQCQVDSQVTMMFWYRQQPGQSLTLIATANQGSEATYESGFVIDKFPISRPNLTFSTLTVSNMSPEDSSIYLCSVDRDTRGKLFFGSGTQLSVL.

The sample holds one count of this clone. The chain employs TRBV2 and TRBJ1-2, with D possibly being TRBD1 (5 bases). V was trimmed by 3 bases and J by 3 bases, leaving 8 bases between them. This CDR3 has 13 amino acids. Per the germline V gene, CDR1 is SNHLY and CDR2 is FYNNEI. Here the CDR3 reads CASSEEGDYGYTF. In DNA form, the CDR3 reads TGTGCCAGCAGTGAGGAAGGGGACTATGGCTACACCTTC. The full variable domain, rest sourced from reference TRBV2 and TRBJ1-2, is EPEVTQTPSHQVTQMGQEVILRCVPISNHLYFYWYRQILGQKVEFLVSFYNNEISEKSEIFDDQFSVERPDGSNFTLKIRSTKLEDSAMYFCASSEEGDYGYTFGSGTRLTVV.

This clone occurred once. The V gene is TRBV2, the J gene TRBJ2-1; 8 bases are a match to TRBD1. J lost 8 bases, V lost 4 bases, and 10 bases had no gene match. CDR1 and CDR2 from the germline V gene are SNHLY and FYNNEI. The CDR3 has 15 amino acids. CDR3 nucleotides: TGTGCCAGCAGTGGGGACAGGTCCCGGGTGGATGAGCAGTTCTTC. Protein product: CASSGDRSRVDEQFF.

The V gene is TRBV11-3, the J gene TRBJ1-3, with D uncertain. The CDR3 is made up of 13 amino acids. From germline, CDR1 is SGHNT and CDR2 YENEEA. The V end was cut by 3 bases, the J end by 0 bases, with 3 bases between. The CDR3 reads CASSFNSGNTIYF. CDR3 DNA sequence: TGTGCCAGCAGCTTTAACTCTGGAAACACCATATATTTT.

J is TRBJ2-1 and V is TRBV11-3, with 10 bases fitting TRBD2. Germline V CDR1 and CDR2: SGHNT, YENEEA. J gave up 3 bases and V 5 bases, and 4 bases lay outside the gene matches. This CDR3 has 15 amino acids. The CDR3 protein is CASSDSSGSYNEQFF. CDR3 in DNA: TGTGCCAGCAGCGATTCTAGCGGGAGCTACAATGAGCAGTTCTTC.

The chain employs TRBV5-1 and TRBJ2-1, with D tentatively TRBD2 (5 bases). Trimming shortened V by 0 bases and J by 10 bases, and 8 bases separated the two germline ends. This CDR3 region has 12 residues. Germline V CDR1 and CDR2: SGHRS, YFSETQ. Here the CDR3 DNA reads TGCGCCAGCAGCTTGGAGGGAGCGGAGCAGTTCTTC. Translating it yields CASSLEGAEQFF.

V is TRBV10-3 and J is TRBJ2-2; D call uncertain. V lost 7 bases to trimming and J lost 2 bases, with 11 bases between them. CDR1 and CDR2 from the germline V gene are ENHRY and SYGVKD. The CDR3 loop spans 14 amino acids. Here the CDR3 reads CAIKPSVNTGELFF. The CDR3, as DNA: TGTGCCATCAAACCCTCAGTTAACACCGGGGAGCTGTTTTTT.